The present entry profiles one TCR beta chain with its context. Between the trimmed V and J ends, which lost 6 bases and 5 bases, there was a span of 8 bases. Germline values: CDR1 LNHNV, CDR2 YYDKDF (reference sequence). This CDR3 is 11 amino acids long. Study processing details: Amplified reference gene primers provided the basis for estimating nucleated cell counts. Measured with immunoSEQ multiplex PCR; TCRdb has only the in-frame clones, and not every one. Clone size and V and J calls were adopted from that table, with D and trimming inferred from the DNA. The sample has some 110,000 clones; roughly 88% are singletons. The sample belongs to a study of blood T cell repertoires in COVID-19. Study context: PBMCs, B-cell-depleted T cells, or T cells were the source of the cDNA or gDNA that made up the material.

The receptor comes from a human donor in a cohort sampled during active COVID-19. The chain links TRBV15 to TRBJ2-7; D uncertain. Input material: peripheral blood. This CDR3 reads CATRSVNEQYF. The CDR3 DNA is TGTGCCACCAGGTCAGTAAACGAGCAGTACTTC.